This T cell receptor beta chain originates from a study of control samples from healthy donors and cancer patients. Concerning this clone: Distinct nucleotide sequences in the sample also encode this CDR3.

Method: immunoSEQ multiplex PCR; TCRdb's copy keeps in-frame clones and lacks some. The table shows roughly 120,000 clones, with more than 75% occurring only once. Germline assignment: CDR1 SGHRS and CDR2 YFSETQ. This CDR3 spans 14 amino acids. J gave up 3 bases and V 4 bases, and 4 bases lay outside the gene matches. V usage is TRBV5-1 and J usage is TRBJ2-1, with 7 bases identical to TRBD2. This receptor was taken from a woman in her 70s in good health. The sequenced material came from blood. The DNA of the CDR3 is TGCGCCAGCAGCCCAGGCGGGGGCTACAATGAGCAGTTCTTC. Translation gives CASSPGGGYNEQFF. Full variable domain (outside the CDR3, taken from reference TRBV5-1 and TRBJ2-1): KAGVTQTPRYLIKTRGQQVTLSCSPISGHRSVSWYQQTPGQGLQFLFEYFSETQRNKGNFPGRFSGRQFSNSRSEMNVSTLELGDSALYLCASSPGGGYNEQFFGPGTRLTVL.